This TCR beta chain appears in the sequencing data of a study of blood T cell repertoires in COVID-19. This study enrolled people aged about 18 to 90 from around 25 US geographic areas. Participants' reported clinical history set cohort assignment. In its sample, this clone was seen many times. Study processing details: Amplification of reference gene primers was used by the study to estimate nucleated cell counts. Sequenced by immunoSEQ multiplex PCR; TCRdb stores in-frame clones only, minus some. Clone size and V and J calls were adopted from that table, with D and trimming inferred from the DNA. Of over 150,000 clones in the sample, roughly 82% are singletons; the top ten hold approximately 10%. From germline, CDR1 is SGHRS and CDR2 YFSETQ. The V end was cut by 2 bases, the J end by 7 bases, with 9 bases between. The CDR3 is made up of 12 amino acids.

The chain recombines TRBV5-1 with TRBJ1-1; a possible D gene is TRBD1 (5 bases). The TCR comes from a man aged 35 to 55 who had recovered from COVID-19. Input material: PBMCs or T cells enriched from blood (not recorded which). The CDR3 here is CASSLGVGEAFF. CDR3 DNA sequence: TGCGCCAGCAGCTTAGGGGTAGGTGAAGCTTTCTTT.